The clone carrying this T cell receptor beta chain was found a few times. Its cognate antigen is unknown. The table came from immunoSEQ multiplex PCR; TCRdb's copy has only in-frame clones and leaves some out. The sample includes around 67,000 clones, around 82% of them seen just once. The sample is drawn from a study of T cell responses to AZD1222 COVID-19 vaccine. V lost 3 bases and J lost 2; bases outside the gene matches: 6. Germline lookup yields CDR1 SGHAT and CDR2 FQNNGV. This CDR3 comprises 15 residues. Analysis merged second doses at about 4 or about 12 weeks. Study-wide points: In all cases, repertoires were sampled only after the peak T cell response.

The source was peripheral blood, collected 28 days after the second AZD1222 dose. V gene TRBV11-2 combines with J gene TRBJ1-1; 7 nucleotides match TRBD1. This sequence originates from an adult who received the AZD1222 COVID-19 vaccine. Here the CDR3 reads CASSLLTGSNTEAFF. The CDR3 coding sequence is TGTGCCAGCAGCTTGCTGACAGGGTCTAACACTGAAGCTTTCTTT.